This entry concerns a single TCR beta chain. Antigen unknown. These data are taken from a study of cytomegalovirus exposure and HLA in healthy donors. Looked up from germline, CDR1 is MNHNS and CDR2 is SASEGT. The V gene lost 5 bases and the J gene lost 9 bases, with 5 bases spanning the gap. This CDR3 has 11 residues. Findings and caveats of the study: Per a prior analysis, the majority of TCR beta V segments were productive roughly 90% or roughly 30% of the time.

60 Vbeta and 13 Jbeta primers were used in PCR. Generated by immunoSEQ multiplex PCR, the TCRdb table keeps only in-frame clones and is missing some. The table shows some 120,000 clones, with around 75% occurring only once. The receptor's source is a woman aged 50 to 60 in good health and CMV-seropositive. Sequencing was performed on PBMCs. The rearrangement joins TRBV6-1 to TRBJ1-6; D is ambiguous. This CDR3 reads CASSTFSPLHF. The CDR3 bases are TGTGCCAGCAGTACTTTTTCACCCCTCCACTTT.